Sequencing of this T cell receptor (beta chain) was carried out in a study of control samples from healthy donors and cancer patients. This clone is a singleton in its sample. The CDR3 consists of 11 residues. From germline, CDR1 is KGHSH and CDR2 LQKENI. The ends were cut back, 10 bases at V and 2 bases at J, with 7 bases in the middle. The data were produced by immunoSEQ multiplex PCR, yet TCRdb's version contains in-frame clones alone and is incomplete. The table includes about 79,000 clones, approximately 94% detected once. The genes are TRBV18 and TRBJ2-3; D is uncertain. Sequenced: PBMCs. The TCR sequence derives from a middle-aged woman with lung cancer. The CDR3: CATSLTDTQYF. In nucleotides, the CDR3 is TGTGCCACCTCCCTCACAGATACGCAGTATTTT.